This T cell receptor beta chain came from a study of blood T cells in healthy people across ages. Study-wide context: Template switching retrieved approximately one barcoded beta molecule for each two T cells.

A second PCR of roughly 7 to 11 cycles used a sample-barcoded 5' primer and a J-beta primer mix. TCRdb called the 5' RACE reads again in MiXCR, with one record for every CDR3 protein. The sample holds about 1,500,000 distinct CDR3 sequences; about 40% are singletons and the top ten take 7.9%. General study findings and limits: Diversity of TCR beta per million T cells declined in a roughly linear way with age. With donor CMV status unknown, expanded clonotype changes were possibly confounded.

With regard to this clonotype: Its target is not known.

The CDR3 consists of 15 residues. The germline CDR1 and CDR2 sequences are SGHAT and FQNNGV. A minimum of 5 micrograms of total RNA was extracted per sample. The sample consisted of blood. The chain carries TRBV11-2 and TRBJ2-4; TRBD1 matches 8 bases. Near its end, the DNA agrees better with TRBJ2-7, so the J call may be wrong. This clonotype originated in a woman between 18 and 29 years old in good health. CDR3 nucleotides: TGTGCCAGCAGCCTACAACCCGACAGGGGTTACGAGCAGTACTTC. This encodes CASSLQPDRGYEQYF.